The rows below give T cell receptor beta chains drawn from one sample of a study of T-cell memory formation after mild COVID-19. Each CDR3 protein gets one entry after TCRdb re-called the 5' RACE reads with MiXCR. The sample holds 550,000 to 650,000 distinct CDR3 sequences, approximately 15% seen once. The source material was PBMCs or a T cell subset sorted from them (not recorded which). The receptors originated from an adult woman who had mild COVID-19 (a few samples of this study predate the infection). Cell type and time point are not known. The CDR3 runs from the conserved cysteine through the conserved F or W. A D gene is named only where the DNA matches it firmly. Part of the rows lack a size; the others show once, few, many or a class for expanded clones.

d_gene	j_gene	v_gene	len	abundance	CDR3nt	CDR3aa
.	TRBJ2-6	TRBV7-6	16	.	TGTGCCAGCAGCCCTACAAGGGACCCTGGGGCCAACGTCCTGACTTTC	CASSPTRDPGANVLTF
.	TRBJ2-7	TRBV24-1	15	.	TGTGCCACCAGTGATCGGGACTCCCCACCCTACGAGCAGTACTTC	CATSDRDSPPYEQYF
.	TRBJ2-3	TRBV5-1	13	.	TGCGCCAGCAGCACCCTTCCCACAGATACGCAGTATTTT	CASSTLPTDTQYF
TRBD2	TRBJ2-7	TRBV5-1	14	.	TGCGCCAGCAGCTTCAGCGGGGGCTTCTACGAGCAGTACTTC	CASSFSGGFYEQYF
TRBD1	TRBJ1-1	TRBV12-5	16	few	TGTGCTAGTGGTTTGCCCCCGGACAGGCTGAGCACTGAAGCTTTCTTT	CASGLPPDRLSTEAFF
.	TRBJ1-5	TRBV4-1	15	.	TGCGCCAGCAGCCTCGAACGGGGTAATCATCAGCCCCAGCATTTT	CASSLERGNHQPQHF
.	TRBJ1-2	TRBV29-1	14	.	TGCAGCGTTGAACAAAGCAGGGGAGGCTATGGCTACACCTTC	CSVEQSRGGYGYTF
TRBD1	TRBJ2-1	TRBV7-7	15	.	TGTGCTAGCAGCTCCGGGACAGGGGTTTTGAGTGAGCAGTTCTTC	CASSSGTGVLSEQFF
.	TRBJ1-5	TRBV6-1	11	.	TGTGCCAGCAGTGAGTCGAAGCCCCAGCATTTT	CASSESKPQHF
.	TRBJ2-7	TRBV6-6	13	few	TGTGCCAGCAGTTACCTAGGGGGCTACGAGCAGTACTTC	CASSYLGGYEQYF
TRBD2	TRBJ2-1	TRBV7-3	15	few	TGTGCCAGCAGCTTACTCGGGAGGGCCCCGAATGAGCAGTTCTTC	CASSLLGRAPNEQFF
TRBD2	TRBJ2-3	TRBV5-1	18	.	TGCGCCAGCAGCTGGGGGACTAGCGGGACCACTAGCACAGATACGCAGTATTTT	CASSWGTSGTTSTDTQYF
.	TRBJ2-3	TRBV28	15	many	TGTGCCAGCAGCCCCGGGACGTCTAGCACAGATACGCAGTATTTT	CASSPGTSSTDTQYF
.	TRBJ2-7	TRBV14	12	few	TGTGCCAGCAGCAAGAGGGCCTACGAGCAGTACTTC	CASSKRAYEQYF
TRBD1	TRBJ1-2	TRBV6-6	12	few	TGTGCCAGTGGACAGGGGACCTATGGCTACACCTTC	CASGQGTYGYTF
.	TRBJ1-2	TRBV30	12	few	TGTGCCTGGAGTGGGGGGGCGCAAGGCTACACCTTC	CAWSGGAQGYTF
.	TRBJ1-1	TRBV7-6	14	.	TGTGCCAGCAGCTTAGGGGGCGAGAGCCCTGAAGCTTTCTTT	CASSLGGESPEAFF
TRBD2	TRBJ2-1	TRBV12-3/TRBV12-4	14	few	TGTGCCAGCAGTCAAGCGGGAGCCTACAATGAGCAGTTCTTC	CASSQAGAYNEQFF
.	TRBJ2-7	TRBV3-1	12	.	TGTGCCAGCAGCCAAGGGCATTTCGAGCAGTACTTC	CASSQGHFEQYF
TRBD1	TRBJ2-7	TRBV5-1	14	.	TGCGCCAGAAGCTTCTCACAGGGGAACTACGAGCAGTACTTC	CARSFSQGNYEQYF
.	TRBJ2-7	TRBV5-1	14	few	TGCGCCAGCAGCTTGGCACAGGGCCTATACGAGCAGTACTTC	CASSLAQGLYEQYF
.	TRBJ2-3	TRBV10-3	16	.	TGTGCCATCAGGGACGGAGGAGCTCGAGGGACAGATACGCAGTATTTT	CAIRDGGARGTDTQYF
.	TRBJ1-1	TRBV11-1	13	few	TGTGCCAGCAGGGAGGGGTCTCGCCGTGAAGCTTTCTTT	CASREGSRREAFF
.	TRBJ1-6	TRBV7-9	15	many	TGTGCCAGCAGCTCGCGGATCGGAACCGATTCACCCCTCCACTTT	CASSSRIGTDSPLHF
.	TRBJ2-7	TRBV6-2/TRBV6-3	14	.	TGTGCCAGCAGTTACTTGGGGGACGTTGGCGAGCAGTACTTC	CASSYLGDVGEQYF
TRBD1	TRBJ2-7	TRBV12-3/TRBV12-4	14	.	TGTGCCAGCAGTTTAACAGGGGCCAGAAACGAGCAGTACTTC	CASSLTGARNEQYF
.	TRBJ1-6	TRBV5-1	15	.	TGCGCCAGCAGCTTATTGGCCTCGGATAATTCACCCCTCCACTTT	CASSLLASDNSPLHF
.	TRBJ2-5	TRBV14	17	few	TGTGCCAGCAGCCAACCCCCGGGCTCCTCCTTCCAAGAGACCCAGTACTTC	CASSQPPGSSFQETQYF
TRBD2	TRBJ2-7	TRBV7-2	16	.	TGTGCCAGCAGCGGGGATGGTAGCGGGAGTTGGTACGAGCAGTACTTC	CASSGDGSGSWYEQYF
.	TRBJ2-3	TRBV6-5	16	few	TGTGCCAGCAGTCCCCCGCGGGGCGCGCAGGGAGATACGCAGTATTTT	CASSPPRGAQGDTQYF
TRBD1	TRBJ1-1	TRBV10-3	16	.	TGTGCCATCAGTGAGTCGCCGGGACAGGGGCACACTGAAGCTTTCTTT	CAISESPGQGHTEAFF
TRBD2	TRBJ2-5	TRBV7-2	16	.	TGTGCCAGCAGCTTAGGACTAGCGGGGTTTCAAGAGACCCAGTACTTC	CASSLGLAGFQETQYF
.	TRBJ2-7	TRBV29-1	12	many	TGCAGCGTTGAAGACAGATCCTACGAGCAGTACTTC	CSVEDRSYEQYF
.	TRBJ1-1	TRBV18	14	.	TGTGCCAGCTCACCATCCGGCTTGAACACTGAAGCTTTCTTT	CASSPSGLNTEAFF
TRBD1	TRBJ2-7	TRBV4-1	19	.	TGCGCCAGCAGCTACTATCCCGGGTTAGCCAGGGGGCGCGGGGTCGAGCAGTACTTC	CASSYYPGLARGRGVEQYF
.	TRBJ2-7	TRBV9	14	few	TGTGCCAGCAGCTTAGCCGGGGATGACTACGAGCAGTACTTC	CASSLAGDDYEQYF
TRBD1	TRBJ2-7	TRBV6-2/TRBV6-3	16	few	TGTGCCAGCAGTACCAAGGGACAGATTTTCTCCTACGAGCAGTACTTC	CASSTKGQIFSYEQYF
.	TRBJ2-2	TRBV24-1	13	few	TGTGCCACCAGGGGTGACAACACCGGGGAGCTTTTTTTT	CATRGDNTGELFF
.	TRBJ2-7	TRBV25-1	15	.	TGTGCCAGCAGTGGCAAGCTCACAGGGCCCTACGAGCAGTACTTC	CASSGKLTGPYEQYF
.	TRBJ2-7	TRBV12-3/TRBV12-4	14	few	TGTGCCAGCAGTGTTCAGGGGTTTGGATACGAGCAGTACTTC	CASSVQGFGYEQYF
.	TRBJ1-1	TRBV14	13	many	TGTGCCAGCAGCCAAGATCAGAACACTGAAGCTTTCTTT	CASSQDQNTEAFF